Listed below are T cell receptor beta chains from one sample, sequenced in a study of T cells in Graves' hyperthyroidism and ophthalmopathy. MiXCR, run by TCRdb on the multiplex PCR reads, gives a single entry per CDR3 protein. Of around 490,000 distinct CDR3 sequences listed, less than 20% are singletons. Sequenced material: blood. These receptors were taken from a man between 40 and 49 years old with Graves' ophthalmopathy. The CDR3 runs from the conserved cysteine through the conserved F or W. The order of the fields is clone size, J gene, V gene, CDR3 length, D gene, CDR3 DNA, CDR3 protein. The D gene is left open where the match is weak. Only some rows state a clone size, as once, few, many or a class for expanded clones.

>few|TRBJ2-3|TRBV4-1|15|TRBD1
TGCGCCAGCAGTTCCGGGACAGGGTTGGCAGATACGCAGTATTTT
CASSSGTGLADTQYF
>many|TRBJ2-1|TRBV10-3|15|-
TGTGCCATCAGTGAGTCCGGAGAGGGATACAATGAGCAGTTCTTC
CAISESGEGYNEQFF
>many|TRBJ2-7|TRBV6-1|13|-
TGTGCCAGCAGTGAAACCAGGGACTACGAGCAGTACTTC
CASSETRDYEQYF
>few|TRBJ2-2|TRBV5-1|16|-
TGCGCCAGCACTCGAGACTTAAGCGGGAACACCGGGGAGCTGTTTTTT
CASTRDLSGNTGELFF
>few|TRBJ1-2|TRBV7-9|14|TRBD1
TGTGCCAGCAGCTTAGCCCGACAGGGGCATGGCTACACCTTC
CASSLARQGHGYTF
>-|TRBJ1-2|TRBV28|13|-
TGTGCCAGCAGTTTCGTGGCTGACGGGGGCTACACCTTC
CASSFVADGGYTF
>-|TRBJ2-7|TRBV12-5|14|TRBD2
TGTGCTAGTGGAAGGGGAGGGCTCCCCTACGAGCAGTACTTC
CASGRGGLPYEQYF
>-|TRBJ2-2|TRBV28|17|TRBD1
TGTGCCAGCAGTCTCCCCAACAGGGGGCGATTGACCGGGGAGCTGCTTTTT
CASSLPNRGRLTGELLF
>-|TRBJ2-1|TRBV13|17|TRBD1
TGTGCCAGCAGCTTTCCACCGGGACAGAGCTCCTACAATGAGCAGTTCTTC
CASSFPPGQSSYNEQFF
>few|TRBJ1-1|TRBV5-1|13|-
TGCGCCAGCGGGACCCCTAAGAACACTGAAGCTTTCTTT
CASGTPKNTEAFF
>-|TRBJ2-3|TRBV2|13|-
TGTGTTGAGGGTCCGCCGGACACAGATACGCAGTATTTT
CVEGPPDTDTQYF
>few|TRBJ2-7|TRBV6-6|16|TRBD1
TGTGCCAGCAGTTACTCGACCGGGACAGGGTCCTACGAGCAGTACTTC
CASSYSTGTGSYEQYF
>many|TRBJ2-7|TRBV18|15|TRBD1
TGTGCCAGCTCACCCGGGACAGGGGTGACCAACGAGCAGTACTTC
CASSPGTGVTNEQYF
>few|TRBJ1-2|TRBV6-1|14|TRBD1
TGTGCCAGCAGAGGTACAGGGGGTAACTATGGCTACACCTTC
CASRGTGGNYGYTF
>few|TRBJ2-3|TRBV7-9|16|-
TGTGCCAGCAGCTCCTCAGGGCTCGTTAGCACAGATACGCAGTATTTT
CASSSSGLVSTDTQYF